This paragraph reports one T cell receptor (beta chain). This clone was seen repeatedly, ten times or more. Its antigen is not yet known. The sample is drawn from a study of T cell clonality in common variable immunodeficiency (dated by TCRdb to about 2015). The investigation overall reported the following: TCRbeta clonality was higher in CVID subjects than in healthy controls (t-test p = 0.018), and the increase was most characteristic of about a third of subjects. Fewer TCRbeta clones were shared among CVID subjects than among healthy controls (p < 0.0001). Correlations between repertoire features and clinical complications were limited by patient heterogeneity within the CVID cohort. The authors noted that sequencing repertoires of T cell subpopulations would be needed to clarify what caused the increased clonality in CVID. CVID TCRbeta sequences were reported to have fewer deletions and N-nucleotide insertions and to lack highly modified clones with 13 or more V deletions. Even though DNA input was the same, control samples had an average of about 80,000 unique sequences each, compared with 25,000 to 35,000 in CVID samples.

For sequencing, equivalent amounts of genomic DNA were input from CVID and control samples. For every sample, a 60 bp segment covering the rearranged TCRbeta CDR3 region was amplified and then sequenced. TCRbeta amplification used the immunoSEQ assay, a bias-corrected multiplex PCR with high-throughput sequencing. Regarding the original processing steps: Every unique nucleotide sequence counted as a clone and was annotated with V, D and J genes, copy number and frequency. Sequences were labeled productive if in frame, and non-productive if out of frame or containing stop codons. Clonality was calculated from Shannon's entropy as previously described. The predicted amino acid sequences of productive clones were used to derive the mean CDR3 Kyte-Doolittle hydropathy. Hierarchical clustering of scaled V gene usage was performed with the R hclust function using Manhattan distance and complete linkage. Clone sharing by CDR3 amino acid sequence was assessed by resampling 12 repertoires per group over 100 rounds. The repertoires were screened for 70 published EBV-specific TCRbeta sequences and 200 to 250 published CMV-specific TCRbeta sequences. Analysis left out two CVID samples that produced under 10,000 sequences, so around 40 CVID repertoires remained. What TCRdb holds here is the immuneACCESS table cut down to in-frame rearrangements. Part of the clones is not present; checked against another copy, under half of the missing clones reflect an unresolved V gene, and the others are unexplained. V and J calls plus clone size are reproduced from that table; the DNA served to infer D and trimming. With approximately 81,000 clones recorded, this sample contains no clone counted only once. Around 0.87% of the sample belongs to the ten largest clones.

Most of the CVID patients and most of the healthy controls were of Caucasian heritage. Heparinized peripheral whole blood samples of about 4.5 to 8.5 ml were obtained from each donor. Genomic DNA from adults with common variable immune deficiency (CVID) and from healthy adult controls was the source for sequencing TCRbeta CDR3 repertoires. The control group comprised some 22 healthy adult volunteers, about 12 female and roughly ten male, aged about 23 to 75 years with a mean age of approximately 31. Diluted blood was density-centrifuged over Hypaque 1077 or Ficoll-Paque to isolate peripheral blood mononuclear cells. Genomic DNA was obtained from unsorted mononuclear cells using either Qiagen column purification or a centrifugation-based method. This TCR came from a person aged 18-70 years in good health. The sample taken for sequencing was peripheral blood mononuclear cells.

The covered CDR3 bases are TGTGCCAGCAGCCTCGGGGCTAGCGGTAATGAG. Protein translation: CASSLGASGNE. The entire CDR3 reads CASSLGASGNEQFF. Recombination joined TRBV7-6 with TRBJ2-1; the junction holds 7 bases that match TRBD2. The read ends 3 residues early relative to the CDR3; the germline J gene fills the gap. The CDR3 contains 14 residues, cysteine and phenylalanine counted. Shown are 33 bases from within the CDR3, in frame from base 1. The CDR1 and CDR2 encoded by the germline V gene are SGHVS and FNYEAQ. V has 5 bases trimmed and J has 7 bases trimmed; junction bases matching no gene number 8. Supplemented by the reference TRBV7-6 and TRBJ2-1 proteins around the CDR3, the complete variable domain is GAGVSQSPRYKVTKRGQDVALRCDPISGHVSLYWYRQALGQGPEFLTYFNYEAQQDKSGLPNDRFSAERPEGSISTLTIQRTEQRDSAMYRCASSLGASGNEQFFGPGTRLTVL.